These T cell receptor beta chains were read from a single sample in a study of PD-L1 blockade in urothelial cancer. Repertoires were generated with immunoSEQ multiplex PCR, while TCRdb's copy carries only in-frame clones and drops some. The data show 72,000 or so clones, around 88% seen once. The sequencing here drew on PBMCs, taken around atezolizumab (anti-PD-L1) treatment. The receptor set was obtained from a man aged 55 to 70 with urothelial cancer. The CDR3 runs from the conserved cysteine through the conserved F or W. The D gene is left open where the match is weak. Clone size, where shown, is once, few, many, or a class for clones that have expanded.

CASSYNPRGTNQPQHF | TGTGCCAGCAGTTACAACCCCCGGGGGACGAATCAGCCCCAGCATTTT | . | TRBJ1-5 | TRBV6-6 | .
CASSYRTGGYEQYF | TGTGCCAGCAGCTATAGGACAGGGGGGTACGAGCAGTACTTC | . | TRBJ2-7 | TRBV11-3 | TRBD1
CASSAGVTAKNIQYF | TGCGCCAGCAGCGCAGGGGTGACGGCCAAAAACATTCAGTACTTC | . | TRBJ2-4 | TRBV5-1 | .
CASSLARESYEQYF | TGTGCCAGCAGCTTAGCGAGGGAGTCCTACGAGCAGTACTTC | . | TRBJ2-7 | TRBV7-2 | .
CASSPQQGVGYGYTF | TGTGCCAGCAGTCCCCAACAGGGGGTCGGTTATGGCTACACCTTC | . | TRBJ1-2 | TRBV6-1 | TRBD1
CASMDKDFTATNEKLFF | TGTGCCAGTATGGACAAGGATTTTACCGCAACTAATGAAAAACTGTTTTTT | once | TRBJ1-4 | TRBV19 | .
CASVWRGGFYNSPLHF | TGTGCCAGCGTCTGGAGGGGGGGGTTCTATAATTCACCCCTCCACTTT | . | TRBJ1-6 | TRBV28 | .
CAISLGGAADTQYF | TGTGCCATCAGCTTAGGGGGGGCCGCGGATACGCAGTATTTT | few | TRBJ2-3 | TRBV10-3 | .
CASSWRTGISGGYTF | TGTGCCAGCAGTTGGCGAACAGGGATATCTGGAGGCTACACCTTC | . | TRBJ1-2 | TRBV28 | .
CASSRGITTATNEKLFF | TGTGCCAGCAGCCGAGGCATAACGACAGCAACTAATGAAAAACTGTTTTTT | . | TRBJ1-4 | TRBV11-3 | .
CASRRGAGTYEQYF | TGTGCCAGCAGGAGAGGAGCCGGCACCTACGAGCAGTACTTC | . | TRBJ2-7 | TRBV27 | .
CASSLELRQVGQYF | TGTGCCAGCAGCTTAGAGTTGCGACAGGTGGGGCAGTATTTT | . | TRBJ2-3 | TRBV11-2 | .
CASSVRWEGTGGYTF | TGTGCCAGCAGCGTTAGGTGGGAGGGCACTGGTGGCTACACCTTC | few | TRBJ1-2 | TRBV9 | .
CASSSTGKNNEQFF | TGTGCCAGCAGCTCAACCGGGAAAAACAATGAGCAGTTCTTC | . | TRBJ2-1 | TRBV7-9 | .
CASSDQGYSPLHF | TGTGCCAGCAGTGATCAGGGTTATTCACCCCTCCACTTT | . | TRBJ1-6 | TRBV2 | .
CASSQQGGRVTDTQYF | TGCGCCAGCAGCCAACAGGGGGGACGTGTCACAGATACGCAGTATTTT | . | TRBJ2-3 | TRBV4-3 | .
CASSLQSAGTTQTYEQYF | TGTGCCAGCAGCTTGCAAAGCGCCGGGACTACCCAGACCTACGAGCAGTACTTC | . | TRBJ2-7 | TRBV7-2 | TRBD2
CASSDSGTSGIGELFF | TGTGCCAGCAGTGATTCCGGGACTAGCGGTATCGGGGAGCTGTTTTTT | . | TRBJ2-2 | TRBV2 | TRBD2
CASSQEQTGVVSYEQYF | TGTGCCAGCAGCCAAGAGCAGACAGGGGTAGTCTCCTACGAGCAGTACTTC | . | TRBJ2-7 | TRBV4-2 | TRBD1
CASSASLFLAGTEAFF | TGTGCCAGCAGTGCCTCGCTGTTTTTGGCGGGCACTGAAGCTTTCTTT | . | TRBJ1-1 | TRBV6-4 | .
CATSGGSETQYF | TGCGCCACCTCGGGGGGTTCAGAGACCCAGTACTTC | . | TRBJ2-5 | TRBV5-1 | TRBD2
CASSHIAGARTSTDTQYF | TGTGCCAGCAGCCACATAGCGGGGGCGCGAACTAGCACAGATACGCAGTATTTT | . | TRBJ2-3 | TRBV4-2 | TRBD2
CASSFAGGTYEQYF | TGTGCCAGCAGCTTTGCGGGGGGGACCTACGAGCAGTACTTC | . | TRBJ2-7 | TRBV7-9 | TRBD2
CASTGGSEKLFF | TGTGCCAGCACTGGGGGGTCCGAAAAACTGTTTTTT | medium-sized | TRBJ1-4 | TRBV2 | .
CASSFRTAGAQEELFF | TGTGCCAGCAGTTTCCGGACAGCCGGGGCCCAAGAGGAGCTGTTTTTT | . | TRBJ2-2 | TRBV28 | .
CASGGGLGGNTIYF | TGTGCCAGTGGAGGCGGTCTGGGAGGAAACACCATATATTTT | . | TRBJ1-3 | TRBV6-5 | .
CASRGTGSRNTIYF | TGTGCCAGCAGGGGCACAGGCTCTAGAAACACCATATATTTT | . | TRBJ1-3 | TRBV6-1 | .
CASSWGGHGTQYF | TGTGCCAGCAGTTGGGGGGGGCACGGTACGCAGTATTTT | . | TRBJ2-3 | TRBV27 | .
CASSSIQGFGYTF | TGTGCCAGCAGCAGCATACAGGGTTTTGGCTACACCTTC | . | TRBJ1-2 | TRBV5-6 | .
CASSAWGLAGGRSEQFF | TGTGCCAGCAGCGCATGGGGACTAGCGGGGGGGCGGAGTGAGCAGTTCTTC | . | TRBJ2-1 | TRBV9 | TRBD2
CSVEGTGGNYEQYF | TGCAGCGTCGAAGGGACAGGGGGTAACTACGAGCAGTACTTC | . | TRBJ2-7 | TRBV29-1 | TRBD1
CAWSRGNGSPLHF | TGTGCCTGGAGTAGAGGGAACGGTTCACCCCTCCACTTT | . | TRBJ1-6 | TRBV30 | .
CASSRTAPNTEAFF | TGCGCCAGCAGCCGGACAGCACCGAACACTGAAGCTTTCTTT | . | TRBJ1-1 | TRBV5-1 | .
CASSVGQGLSTDTQYF | TGTGCCAGCAGCGTAGGACAGGGGCTTTCCACAGATACGCAGTATTTT | . | TRBJ2-3 | TRBV9 | TRBD1
CASSSGQGADTEAFF | TGTGCCAGCTCATCTGGACAGGGGGCGGACACTGAAGCTTTCTTT | . | TRBJ1-1 | TRBV18 | TRBD1
CATEDRTNTEAFF | TGTGCCACCGAGGACAGGACGAACACTGAAGCTTTCTTT | . | TRBJ1-1 | TRBV19 | TRBD1
CASSLVGTTNTGELFF | TGTGCCAGCAGCTTAGTAGGGACTACGAACACCGGGGAGCTGTTTTTT | . | TRBJ2-2 | TRBV7-2 | TRBD2
CASSASAGGFTGELFF | TGTGCCAGCAGCGCCTCAGCGGGGGGCTTCACCGGGGAGCTGTTTTTT | . | TRBJ2-2 | TRBV9 | TRBD2
CASTLGATNSPLHF | TGTGCCAGCACCCTGGGGGCTACTAATTCACCCCTCCACTTT | . | TRBJ1-6 | TRBV27 | .
CASRLPGSSGNTIYF | TGTGCCAGCAGACTGCCCGGGAGCTCTGGAAACACCATATATTTT | . | TRBJ1-3 | TRBV16 | .
CASARGALERETQYF | TGTGCTAGTGCCCGTGGAGCACTAGAGCGGGAGACCCAGTACTTC | . | TRBJ2-5 | TRBV12-5 | .
CASSASGQGFYEQYF | TGTGCCAGCAGCGCCTCCGGACAGGGGTTCTACGAGCAGTACTTC | . | TRBJ2-7 | TRBV9 | TRBD1
CSAWGRNTGELFF | TGCAGCGCCTGGGGGCGAAACACCGGGGAGCTGTTTTTT | . | TRBJ2-2 | TRBV29-1 | .
CASGMTGNQPQHF | TGTGCCAGTGGGATGACAGGGAATCAGCCCCAGCATTTT | . | TRBJ1-5 | TRBV19 | TRBD1
CATGTGMNTEAFF | TGTGCCACCGGGACAGGGATGAACACTGAAGCTTTCTTT | . | TRBJ1-1 | TRBV18 | TRBD1
CASSQGLGYGSGNTIYF | TGTGCCAGCAGCCAAGGACTTGGATATGGCTCTGGAAACACCATATATTTT | . | TRBJ1-3 | TRBV4-2 | .
CASSLDRAQPQHF | TGTGCTAGCAGCTTAGACAGGGCGCAGCCCCAGCATTTT | few | TRBJ1-5 | TRBV7-7 | TRBD1
CASSLAQSSVAQYF | TGTGCCAGCAGCTTAGCGCAGAGTAGCGTGGCGCAGTATTTT | . | TRBJ2-3 | TRBV7-9 | .
CATKRTSITDTQYF | TGTGCCACCAAGCGGACTTCAATAACAGATACGCAGTATTTT | . | TRBJ2-3 | TRBV2 | .
CASSLPGGELFF | TGTGCCAGCAGCCTCCCGGGCGGGGAGCTGTTTTTT | . | TRBJ2-2 | TRBV5-6 | .
CASSVGQGNIQYF | TGTGCCAGCAGCGTAGGACAGGGAAACATTCAGTACTTC | . | TRBJ2-4 | TRBV9 | TRBD1
CASSSKLAGRYEQYF | TGTGCCAGCAGCTCCAAACTAGCGGGGAGATACGAGCAGTACTTC | once | TRBJ2-7 | TRBV7-9 | TRBD2
CAWGGTGKKTQYF | TGTGCCTGGGGGGGGACAGGCAAGAAGACCCAGTACTTC | . | TRBJ2-5 | TRBV30 | TRBD1
CASSPSGGARREQFF | TGTGCCAGCAGCCCAAGCGGGGGGGCCCGGCGGGAGCAGTTCTTC | . | TRBJ2-1 | TRBV11-1 | TRBD2
CASSKDRGRGEQYF | TGTGCCAGCAGCAAGGACAGGGGGCGAGGCGAGCAGTACTTC | . | TRBJ2-7 | TRBV7-2 | TRBD1